This T cell receptor beta chain was captured by sequencing in a study of T cell responses to AZD1222 COVID-19 vaccine. Study-level findings and limits: Sampled repertoires all dated from after the peak T cell response.

Concerning this clone itself: Its antigen is undetermined.

Measured with immunoSEQ multiplex PCR; TCRdb has only the in-frame clones, and not every one. The sample records under 150,000 clones, roughly 91% being singletons. The CDR3 is 14 residues long. V was trimmed by 0 bases and J by 0 bases, leaving 5 bases between them. CDR1 is SGHNT and CDR2 is YYREEE in the germline V gene (reference sequence). This sample comprised peripheral blood, obtained on day 0 of AZD1222 vaccination. The chain is built from TRBV5-4 and TRBJ2-3; D is unclear. This TCR was recovered from an adult in good health. The CDR3 DNA sequence: TGTGCCAGCAGCTTGGGCCTGAGCACAGATACGCAGTATTTT. It translates to CASSLGLSTDTQYF.